Each of the 23 T cell receptor beta chains below was sequenced from the same sample in a study of cytomegalovirus exposure and HLA in healthy donors. The PCR ran on 60 Vbeta and 13 Jbeta primers. Generated by immunoSEQ multiplex PCR, the TCRdb table keeps only in-frame clones and is missing some. Of tens of thousands of clones listed, over 70% were seen once; the top ten hold roughly 8%. The specimen sequenced was PBMCs. The source is a man aged 60-69 years in good health and CMV-seropositive.

The chain couples TRBV11-2 to TRBJ1-1; TRBD1 agrees at 9 bases. After removal of 3 bases from V and 8 bases from J, the junction contained 10 bases not matched to a gene. Germline V gene sequence: CDR1 SGHAT, CDR2 FQNNGV. CDR3 length: 15 amino acids. The DNA of the CDR3 is TGTGCCAGCAGCTTCACCCCTGGACAGGGGACCGAAGCTTTCTTT. The encoded protein is CASSFTPGQGTEAFF.

The chain carries TRBV5-1 and TRBJ2-7; TRBD2 agrees at 11 bases. The CDR3 runs to 14 residues. Germline V gives CDR1 SGHRS, CDR2 YFSETQ. V trimming: 3 bases; J trimming: 3 bases; junction bases outside the gene matches: 2. The CDR3 nucleotides are TGCGCCAGCAGCTCCGGGACTAGCGGCTACGAGCAGTACTTC. Its protein is CASSSGTSGYEQYF.

CDR3 residues: CASSLLRLALMSYNEQFF. The CDR3 nucleotides read TGTGCCAGCAGCTTACTGAGACTAGCCCTTATGTCCTACAATGAGCAGTTCTTC. The chain employs TRBV7-9 and TRBJ2-1; TRBD2 matches 7 bases. In germline, CDR1 is SEHNR, CDR2 FQNEAQ (reference sequence). The length of the CDR3 is 18 residues. V lost 2 bases and J lost 1; bases outside the gene matches: 11.

The chain employs TRBV5-8 and TRBJ2-3; 8 positions match TRBD1. The CDR3 length is 15 residues. In germline, CDR1 is SGHTS, CDR2 YDEGEE. V lost 5 bases, J lost 4 bases, and 9 bases stayed unmatched. CDR3 coding DNA: TGTGCCAGCAGGGAGCTCAGGGGGCAGGCAGATACGCAGTATTTT. Its translation is CASRELRGQADTQYF.

The J gene is TRBJ1-1, the V gene TRBV5-5; 7 bases map to TRBD1. There are 15 residues in the CDR3. CDR1 SGHKS and CDR2 YYEKEE come from the germline V gene (reference sequence). V shed 4 bases and J 1 base; nucleotides not matched to a gene: 7. This chain's CDR3 is CASSPPRTGNTEAFF. CDR3 DNA: TGTGCCAGCAGCCCCCCACGGACAGGGAACACTGAAGCTTTCTTT.

The genes are TRBV28 and TRBJ2-5, with 7 bases fitting TRBD1. This CDR3 has 15 amino acids. V was pared by 5 bases and J by 1 base, with 7 bases of the junction left unmatched. The germline V gene has CDR1 MDHEN and CDR2 SYDVKM. The chain's CDR3 is CASSELDRAQETQYF. The DNA for the CDR3 is TGTGCCAGCAGTGAATTAGACAGGGCCCAAGAGACCCAGTACTTC.

This clone was seen more than once but under ten times. The chain employs TRBV5-1 and TRBJ2-1; 8 nucleotides agree with TRBD2. V was pared by 3 bases and J by 4 bases, with 6 bases of the junction left unmatched. CDR1 SGHRS and CDR2 YFSETQ come from the germline V gene. CDR3 length: 15 amino acids. The CDR3 sequence: CASSWGGGTYNEQFF. The CDR3 region has the DNA TGCGCCAGCAGCTGGGGCGGGGGGACATACAATGAGCAGTTCTTC.

The chain has TRBV2 and TRBJ2-3; 8 bases are shared with TRBD2. The junction had 7 bases not matched to a gene; V was cut back by 2 bases and J by 0 bases. Per the germline V gene, CDR1 is SNHLY and CDR2 is FYNNEI. This CDR3 spans 17 amino acids. The CDR3 region has the DNA TGTGCCAGCAGTGAACGGCTAGCGGGTACTAGCACAGATACGCAGTATTTT. It codes for CASSERLAGTSTDTQYF. Drawing the rest from reference TRBV2 and TRBJ2-3, the complete variable domain is EPEVTQTPSHQVTQMGQEVILRCVPISNHLYFYWYRQILGQKVEFLVSFYNNEISEKSEIFDDQFSVERPDGSNFTLKIRSTKLEDSAMYFCASSERLAGTSTDTQYFGPGTRLTVL.

V gene TRBV9 combines with J gene TRBJ2-2, with TRBD2 identical over 7 bases. The CDR3 loop spans 14 amino acids. With V trimmed by 0 bases and J by 5 bases, 1 base remained unmatched. Germline V lookup: CDR1 SGDLS, CDR2 YYNGEE. CDR3 region: CASSVGGGTGELFF. In DNA form, the CDR3 reads TGTGCCAGCAGCGTAGGGGGGGGTACCGGGGAGCTGTTTTTT. Together with reference TRBV9 and TRBJ2-2, the CDR3 gives the full variable domain: DSGVTQTPKHLITATGQRVTLRCSPRSGDLSVYWYQQSLDQGLQFLIQYYNGEERAKGNILERFSAQQFPDLHSELNLSSLELGDSALYFCASSVGGGTGELFFGEGSRLTVL.

The V and J genes are TRBV7-8 and TRBJ1-2; D is ambiguous. The CDR3 extends over 16 amino acids. The V gene lost 4 bases and the J gene lost 2 bases, with 17 bases spanning the gap. CDR1 and CDR2 from the germline V gene are SGHVS and FQNEAQ. In nucleotides, the CDR3 is TGTGCCAGCAGCTCAAGGCAGGCTCGTTTAAACTATGGCTACACCTTC. Its protein is CASSSRQARLNYGYTF.

The chain joins TRBV7-9 to TRBJ1-4; D gene ambiguous. The CDR3 runs to 14 residues. Deletions cut 0 bases from V and 6 bases from J, with 8 bases between. The germline CDR1 and CDR2 sequences are SEHNR and FQNEAQ (reference sequence). The CDR3 DNA reads TGTGCCAGCAGCTTAGCGGGAGACCATGAAAAACTGTTTTTT. Amino acids: CASSLAGDHEKLFF.

The V gene is TRBV5-4, the J gene TRBJ2-3, with D perhaps matching TRBD2 (5 bases). CDR1 and CDR2 from the germline V gene are SGHNT and YYREEE (reference sequence). This CDR3 has 14 residues. V shed 1 base and J shed 8 bases, with 14 bases lying between them. The CDR3 nucleotides read TGTGCCAGCAGCTTGAGAAGCCGGGAAGGTACGCAGTATTTT. Its translation is CASSLRSREGTQYF.

The chain employs TRBV27 and TRBJ2-1, with D tentatively TRBD2 (5 bases). The CDR3 is 16 residues long. Germline CDR1 MNHEY, CDR2 SMNVEV (reference sequence). V was pared by 2 bases and J by 6 bases, with 17 bases between. The CDR3 DNA follows: TGTGCCAGCAGTTTAGACTTTAGGCGTCTAGCCAATGAGCAGTTCTTC. Its translation is CASSLDFRRLANEQFF.

The V gene is TRBV28, the J gene TRBJ1-5; weak D call: TRBD1 (5 bases). The CDR3 contains 15 residues. Germline CDR1 is MDHEN and CDR2 is SYDVKM. V was cut by 6 bases and J by 2 bases, with 14 bases left in between. The DNA for the CDR3 is TGTGCCAGCAGACGACAGTCTGGTGGCAATCAGCCCCAGCATTTT. It yields the protein CASRRQSGGNQPQHF.

Turning to this clone: One end of the junction fails to match germline, which may point to a read error. CDR3 sequence reads: CSSSFQSVSYNEQFF. CDR3 DNA sequence: TGTTCCAGCAGCTTTCAGTCAGTCTCCTACAATGAGCAGTTCTTC. The chain links TRBV7-9 to TRBJ2-1; D is unclear. Germline loops: CDR1 SEHNR, CDR2 FQNEAQ (reference sequence). The CDR3 has 15 residues. Drawing the rest from reference TRBV7-9 and TRBJ2-1, the complete variable domain is DTGVSQNPRHKITKRGQNVTFRCDPISEHNRLYWYRQTLGQGPEFLTYFQNEAQLEKSRLLSDRFSAERPKGSFSTLEIQRTEQGDSAMYLCSSSFQSVSYNEQFFGPGTRLTVL.

The chain recombines TRBV5-6 with TRBJ2-5, with 10 bases lining up with TRBD2. CDR3 length: 17 amino acids. Per the germline V gene, CDR1 is SGHDT and CDR2 is YYEEEE. V lost 3 bases and J lost 2; bases outside the gene matches: 10. The CDR3 DNA sequence: TGTGCCAGCAGCTCCAGACAAGGACTAGCGGATCAAGAGACCCAGTACTTC. Residues: CASSSRQGLADQETQYF.

The rearrangement uses TRBV2 and TRBJ1-1; D is unclear. The CDR3 spans 10 residues. Looked up from germline, CDR1 is SNHLY and CDR2 is FYNNEI. V lost 5 bases and J 8 bases, leaving 6 bases between the germline ends. The CDR3 here is CASSQLEAFF. For the CDR3, the DNA is TGTGCCAGCAGTCAGTTAGAAGCTTTCTTT. Full variable domain (remainder filled in from reference TRBV2 and TRBJ1-1): EPEVTQTPSHQVTQMGQEVILRCVPISNHLYFYWYRQILGQKVEFLVSFYNNEISEKSEIFDDQFSVERPDGSNFTLKIRSTKLEDSAMYFCASSQLEAFFGQGTRLTVV.

This clone ranks as medium-sized. The genes are TRBV6-5 and TRBJ2-6, with D possibly matching TRBD2 (5 bases). Trimming stripped 4 bases from V and 2 bases from J, with 6 bases between. Germline assignment: CDR1 MNHEY and CDR2 SVGAGI. The CDR3 is 14 residues long. CDR3 amino acids: CASSSSPGANVLTF. The DNA of the CDR3 is TGTGCCAGCAGTTCTAGCCCTGGGGCCAACGTCCTGACTTTC.

This clone appeared a few times. In nucleotides, the CDR3 is TGCGCCAGCAGTGAGTACGGCTCGGGGGCTGAAGCTTTCTTT. As protein: CASSEYGSGAEAFF. The chain is built from TRBV10-1 and TRBJ1-1; TRBD1 is a possible D gene (5 bases). CDR1 WNHNN and CDR2 SYGVQD come from the germline V gene (reference sequence). The CDR3 contains 14 residues. Trimming cost V 1 base and J 6 bases, with 12 bases left between them.

This sequence joins TRBV11-2 and TRBJ2-1, with D maybe TRBD2 (6 bases). Germline V gene lookup returns CDR1 SGHAT and CDR2 FQNNGV. V gave up 5 bases and J gave up 0 bases, with 14 bases separating them. This CDR3 has 16 amino acids. The CDR3 DNA is TGTGCCAGCAGCCCCTCTCGGGGGAGCTCCTACAATGAGCAGTTCTTC. Translated, it gives CASSPSRGSSYNEQFF.

The genes are TRBV23-1 and TRBJ2-3, with TRBD1 matching over 7 bases. TRBV23-1 is labeled an ORF, and its function is uncertain. Germline trimming cut 6 bases from V and 1 base from J; bases unmatched to any gene: 7. The CDR3 loop spans 15 amino acids. The CDR3 loop reads CASSPDRVRTDTQYF. CDR3 DNA sequence: TGCGCCAGCAGCCCTGACAGGGTTCGCACAGATACGCAGTATTTT.

The V gene is TRBV11-1, the J gene TRBJ1-6; the D is unclear. This CDR3 comprises 14 residues. Per germline, CDR1 SGHAT and CDR2 FQDESV (reference sequence). V was cut by 1 base and J by 7 bases, with 8 bases left in between. DNA for the CDR3: TGTGCCAGCAGCTTAGAAACAGCAAATTCACCCCTCCACTTT. Amino acid sequence: CASSLETANSPLHF.

The rearrangement joins TRBV13 to TRBJ2-3; 9 positions match TRBD2. Trimming removed 1 base from V and 7 bases from J; junction bases left unmatched: 15. The CDR3 has 18 amino acids. Germline CDR1 is PRHDT and CDR2 is FYEKMQ (reference sequence). The CDR3 region has the DNA TGTGCCAGCAGCTTAGAGGATGCGGGGGGGACCCGGAGATATACGCAGTATTTT. Encoded protein: CASSLEDAGGTRRYTQYF.